Sequencing of this T cell receptor (beta chain) was carried out in a study of monozygotic twins with cystic fibrosis. Study-wide findings and caveats: V usage most resembled the co-twin in 13 of 16 pairs. Nucleotide-identical clonotype sharing was significantly higher within monozygotic CF twin pairs than between unrelated CF individuals.

This clone was observed a single time. Its cognate antigen is unknown. The V end was cut by 0 bases, the J end by 0 bases, with 6 bases between. Looked up from germline, CDR1 is SGHRS and CDR2 is YFSETQ. This CDR3 region has 14 residues. The data were produced by immunoSEQ multiplex PCR, yet TCRdb's version contains in-frame clones alone and is incomplete. The top ten hold roughly 1.3% of the sample, which has about 22,000 clones, around nine tenths seen once. The receptor was derived from a woman in her twenties or thirties with cystic fibrosis. The sequenced sample consisted of blood. The chain combines TRBV5-1 with TRBJ1-1; D is unresolved. CDR3 protein: CASSLEILNTEAFF. In nucleotides, the CDR3 is TGCGCCAGCAGCTTGGAAATTTTGAACACTGAAGCTTTCTTT.